These 6 T cell receptor beta chains originate from one sample sequenced in a study of blood T cell repertoires in COVID-19. Sequenced by immunoSEQ multiplex PCR; TCRdb stores in-frame clones only, minus some. The sample consists of 200,000 to 250,000 clones, 70% to 90% of them appearing once. Sequencing input: peripheral blood. The receptors derive from a man aged 35 to 55 with acute or convalescent COVID-19.

This clone has more than one count but fewer than ten. The chain joins TRBV5-8 to TRBJ2-3; TRBD2 might be the D (6 bases). Trimming shortened V by 3 bases and J by 6 bases, and 23 bases separated the two germline ends. The length of the CDR3 is 17 residues. In germline, CDR1 is SGHTS, CDR2 YDEGEE. CDR3 DNA: TGTGCCAGCAGCTGGGGATCTAGCGTCGTCGCAGGCGATACGCAGTATTTT. This codes for CASSWGSSVVAGDTQYF.

This rearrangement joins TRBV11-2 to TRBJ2-3; 9 bases agree with TRBD2. Trimming cost V 6 bases and J 4 bases; bases outside gene matches: 8. This CDR3 spans 15 amino acids. Germline V gene sequence: CDR1 SGHAT, CDR2 FQNNGV. CDR3 bases: TGTGCCAGCAGATATAGCGGGGGTCGAGCAGATACGCAGTATTTT. This encodes CASRYSGGRADTQYF. Full variable domain (outside the CDR3, taken from reference TRBV11-2 and TRBJ2-3): EAGVAQSPRYKIIEKRQSVAFWCNPISGHATLYWYQQILGQGPKLLIQFQNNGVVDDSQLPKDRFSAERLKGVDSTLKIQPAKLEDSAVYLCASRYSGGRADTQYFGPGTRLTVL.

The rearrangement uses TRBV18 and TRBJ1-3; D is unresolved. The V gene's germline CDR1 is KGHSH and CDR2 LQKENI. The germline V and J ends were trimmed by 1 base and 7 bases, with 17 bases remaining between them. This CDR3 spans 16 amino acids. CDR3 sequence: CASSPLPSTKQNTIYF. The CDR3 DNA sequence: TGTGCCAGCTCACCACTACCCTCGACTAAGCAGAACACCATATATTTT.

Comments on this clone: One junction end disagrees with the germline gene, perhaps due to a read error. The J gene is TRBJ2-1, the V gene TRBV5-6, with D perhaps matching TRBD2 (6 bases). This CDR3 has 16 residues. CDR1 and CDR2 (germline): SGHDT, YYEEEE. CDR3 bases: TGTGTCAGCAACGATGCGTATGGGGGGATGAACAATGAGCAGTTCTTC. This translates into CVSNDAYGGMNNEQFF.

The chain recombines TRBV7-9 with TRBJ2-2, with 9 bases identical to TRBD2. Germline V lookup: CDR1 SEHNR, CDR2 FQNEAQ (reference sequence). With V trimmed by 5 bases and J by 4 bases, 8 bases remained unmatched. The CDR3 length is 16 residues. CDR3 in amino acids: CASSRAGTSSTGELFF. In nucleotides, the CDR3 is TGTGCCAGCAGCCGGGCCGGGACTAGCTCCACCGGGGAGCTGTTTTTT.

This clone was detected once. The chain is built from TRBV6-2 or TRBV6-3 and TRBJ1-5, with D perhaps matching TRBD1 (5 bases). Trimming took 7 bases from V and 0 from J, leaving 10 bases between them. The CDR3 spans 14 residues. CDR1 MNHEY and CDR2 SVGEGT come from the germline V gene. The CDR3 DNA reads TGTGCCAGCACCCCGGGACTTAGCAATCAGCCCCAGCATTTT. This translates into CASTPGLSNQPQHF.